This T cell receptor (beta chain) was captured in a study of blood T cell repertoires in COVID-19. Study-wide background: Italy, Spain and the United States were the sources of the convalescent and acute COVID-19 samples. T cells, B-cell-depleted T cells, or PBMCs supplied cDNA or gDNA.

Remarks on this clone: This sample includes further DNA sequences coding for the same CDR3.

CDR3 length: 15 residues. CDR1 is LNHDA, CDR2 SQIVND, per germline (reference sequence). V was shortened by 0 bases and J by 5 bases, with 13 bases between the two germline ends. Study processing details: Nucleated cell counts were estimated from reference gene primer amplification. Method: immunoSEQ multiplex PCR; TCRdb's copy keeps in-frame clones and lacks some. The V and J calls and clone size come from that table; D and trimming were worked out from the DNA. This sample yields about 120,000 clones, of which over 75% are seen a single time; about 2.5% belongs to the top ten. The V call is TRBV19, the J call TRBJ1-1; maybe TRBD1 (6 bases). The clonotype comes from a man in his fifties with acute or convalescent COVID-19. The sample taken for sequencing was peripheral blood. In DNA, the CDR3 is TGTGCCAGTAGTATAGACCCACAGGGACGGACTGAAGCTTTCTTT. Protein sequence: CASSIDPQGRTEAFF.